What follows are 32 T cell receptor beta chains derived from one specimen sequenced in a study of blood T cells in healthy people across ages. Primers used in a second PCR of about 7 to 12 cycles were a sample-barcoded 5' primer and a J-beta primer mix. Each CDR3 protein gets one entry after TCRdb re-called the 5' RACE reads with MiXCR. The sample lists some 1.5 million distinct CDR3 sequences, roughly two fifths seen once, with approximately 4% in the top ten. Sequencing input: blood. These receptors were taken from a woman younger than 35 in good health.

This clonotype showed up just a few times. The chain employs TRBV29-1 and TRBJ2-5; no clear D. The V end lost 1 base, the J end lost 5 bases, and 8 bases lay between the germline ends. Per the germline V gene, CDR1 is SQVTM and CDR2 is ANQGSEA. The CDR3 spans 12 residues. The CDR3 reads CSVEVAWETQYF. The CDR3 DNA is TGCAGCGTTGAAGTCGCTTGGGAGACCCAGTACTTC.

This clonotype was observed a few times. The chain has TRBV7-4 and TRBJ2-6, with 11 bases matching TRBD1. V lost 3 bases to trimming and J lost 2 bases; unmatched junction nucleotides: 6. This CDR3 region has 18 residues. The V gene's germline CDR1 is SGHVT and CDR2 SQSDAQ. The CDR3 coding sequence is TGTGCCAGCAGCTTCCCAGGACAGGGGGCCCCTGGGGCCAACGTCCTGACTTTC. Translation: CASSFPGQGAPGANVLTF.

In this sample, this clonotype turned up a few times. The CDR3 loop is CATSDSLAGVTDTQYF. The CDR3 bases are TGTGCCACCAGTGACTCACTAGCGGGAGTCACAGATACGCAGTATTTT. The genes are TRBV24-1 and TRBJ2-3, with 11 positions matching TRBD2. The CDR3 runs 16 residues. V shed 4 bases and J 2 bases; nucleotides not matched to a gene: 4. Germline V gene sequence: CDR1 KGHDR, CDR2 SFDVKD.

In its sample, this clonotype was seen a few times. V is TRBV7-2 and J is TRBJ2-1, with 7 nucleotides matching TRBD1. This CDR3 contains 15 residues. With V trimmed by 4 bases and J by 3 bases, 6 bases remained unmatched. Per the germline V gene, CDR1 is SGHTA and CDR2 is FQGNSA. The CDR3 DNA follows: TGTGCCAGCAGCTCCTTGGGACAGATCTACAATGAGCAGTTCTTC. Translating gives CASSSLGQIYNEQFF.

CDR3 amino acids: CASSKWTGPRENYGYTF. CDR3 nucleotide sequence: TGCGCCAGCAGCAAGTGGACTGGACCCCGGGAAAACTATGGCTACACCTTC. The rearrangement joins TRBV4-1 to TRBJ1-2; D is uncertain. V gave up 5 bases and J gave up 2 bases, with 21 bases separating them. This CDR3 comprises 17 residues. The germline V gene has CDR1 MGHRA and CDR2 YSYEKL.

This clonotype has more than one count but fewer than ten. V usage is TRBV9 and J usage is TRBJ2-2, with D uncertain. The germline V gene encodes CDR1 SGDLS and CDR2 YYNGEE. Trimming left V 4 bases short and J 0 bases short, with 13 bases between. The CDR3 length is 16 residues. The CDR3 DNA reads TGTGCCAGCAGCCCGTTTCCGGATCCGAACACCGGGGAGCTGTTTTTT. Translation gives CASSPFPDPNTGELFF.

This chain connects TRBV4-3 to TRBJ2-1, with D maybe TRBD2 (5 bases). The CDR3 runs to 17 residues. Germline assignment: CDR1 LGHNA and CDR2 YSLEER. V dropped 3 bases and J dropped 3 bases, with 18 bases sitting between them. The CDR3 is CASSQRASLSIYNEQFF. The DNA for the CDR3 is TGCGCCAGCAGCCAGCGGGCATCCCTCTCAATCTACAATGAGCAGTTCTTC.

In this sample, this clonotype turned up a few times. Germline is not matched at one junction end, which may reflect a read error. The chain couples TRBV20-1 to TRBJ2-7, with TRBD2 matching 15 bases. Germline V CDR1 and CDR2: DFQATT, SNEGSKA (reference sequence). The CDR3 totals 16 residues. DNA of the CDR3: TGCAGTGCGAGAGGACTAGCGGGAGGGCCGACCTACGAGCAGTACTTC. Its translation is CSARGLAGGPTYEQYF.

The gene calls are TRBV5-1 and TRBJ1-5; TRBD1 matches 8 bases. V gave up 5 bases and J gave up 9 bases; unmatched junction bases: 16. CDR3 length: 16 amino acids. Germline values: CDR1 SGHRS, CDR2 YFSETQ. The CDR3 is CASSPRPGQATWPQHF. The CDR3, as DNA: TGCGCCAGCAGTCCCCGGCCGGGACAGGCGACCTGGCCCCAGCATTTT.

This clonotype was picked up a small number of times. The rearrangement uses TRBV5-1 and TRBJ2-7; possible D gene TRBD1, 5 bases. CDR1 and CDR2 from the germline V gene are SGHRS and YFSETQ. The CDR3 has 14 residues. Trimming removed 4 bases at V and 3 bases at J, with 14 bases between. CDR3 in amino acids: CASSAGHLDYEQYF. CDR3 coding DNA: TGCGCCAGCAGCGCTGGACACCTCGACTACGAGCAGTACTTC. Full variable domain (rest looked up from reference TRBV5-1 and TRBJ2-7): KAGVTQTPRYLIKTRGQQVTLSCSPISGHRSVSWYQQTPGQGLQFLFEYFSETQRNKGNFPGRFSGRQFSNSRSEMNVSTLELGDSALYLCASSAGHLDYEQYFGPGTRLTVT.

The chain uses TRBV6-1 and TRBJ1-2; the match to TRBD1 covers 7 bases. V trimming: 1 base; J trimming: 4 bases; junction bases outside the gene matches: 9. The CDR3 totals 16 residues. Germline V lookup: CDR1 MNHNS, CDR2 SASEGT. The CDR3: CASSEGGQLLVYGYTF. The CDR3 coding sequence is TGTGCCAGCAGTGAAGGGGGACAGCTGCTTGTCTATGGCTACACCTTC.

The V call is TRBV7-8, the J call TRBJ2-3; D remains ambiguous. The germline V and J ends were trimmed by 5 bases and 0 bases, with 12 bases remaining between them. Germline-derived CDR1 and CDR2 are SGHVS and FQNEAQ. There are 15 residues in the CDR3. The CDR3 region is CASSPLATSTDTQYF. CDR3 coding DNA: TGTGCCAGCAGCCCTCTCGCGACTAGCACAGATACGCAGTATTTT.

In DNA form, the CDR3 reads TGTGCCAGCAGCGGACTAGCGGAGCAGTTCTTC. This gives the protein CASSGLAEQFF. This chain links TRBV13 with TRBJ2-1; 9 nucleotides match TRBD2. This CDR3 comprises 11 residues. J was trimmed by 10 bases and V by 5 bases; bases with no gene match: 0. The germline gives CDR1 PRHDT, CDR2 FYEKMQ (reference sequence).

The chain carries TRBV7-2 and TRBJ1-2; D uncertain. Trimming took off 4 bases at V and 3 bases at J, with 12 bases between the two ends. CDR1 is SGHTA, CDR2 FQGNSA, per germline. CDR3 size: 14 residues. CDR3 sequence: CASSCRGIDYGYTF. The CDR3, as DNA: TGTGCCAGCAGCTGCCGGGGAATCGACTATGGCTACACCTTC.

This chain links TRBV28 with TRBJ2-1; D is ambiguous. The CDR3 loop spans 15 amino acids. CDR1 is MDHEN and CDR2 is SYDVKM in the germline V gene. Deletions cut 7 bases from V and 2 bases from J, with 15 bases between. The CDR3 sequence: CASKGDGDPYNEQFF. CDR3 coding DNA: TGTGCCAGCAAAGGAGACGGAGACCCCTACAATGAGCAGTTCTTC.

In the case of this clonotype: This may arise from a read error, as a much more abundant clone is one base away. This chain links TRBV20-1 with TRBJ2-7; D might be TRBD2 (5 bases). Trimming removed 5 bases from V and 5 bases from J, with 19 bases in between. Germline CDR1 DFQATT, CDR2 SNEGSKA (reference sequence). The CDR3 extends over 14 amino acids. The CDR3 spells CSAQKSGSSNEQYF. In nucleotides, the CDR3 is TGCAGTGCTCAAAAGAGTGGGAGTTCCAACGAGCAGTACTTC.

The rearrangement links TRBV7-2 to TRBJ1-1; 9 positions match TRBD1. The CDR3 sequence is 14 residues long. V lost 5 bases to trimming and J lost 6 bases; unmatched junction nucleotides: 7. In germline, CDR1 is SGHTA, CDR2 FQGNSA. DNA of the CDR3: TGTGCCAGCAGCAAAACAGGGGGCAGATCTGAAGCTTTCTTT. Its protein product is CASSKTGGRSEAFF.

As DNA, the CDR3 is TGTGCCAGCAGCACAGGGACAGGGGTCTACGAGCAGTACTTC. Amino acids: CASSTGTGVYEQYF. The chain joins TRBV7-9 to TRBJ2-7; 10 nucleotides match TRBD1. Germline-derived CDR1 and CDR2 are SEHNR and FQNEAQ (reference sequence). There are 14 residues in the CDR3. The V segment lost 5 bases and the J segment 3 bases; nucleotides outside the gene matches: 4.

The chain uses TRBV7-2 and TRBJ1-6; 7 bases map to TRBD1. Germline assignment: CDR1 SGHTA and CDR2 FQGNSA. Unmatched junction bases numbered 13, after V lost 11 bases and J lost 6 bases. The CDR3 sequence is 15 residues long. CDR3 coding DNA: TGTGCCGTCCGGGGAGGGACAGCTTCTAATTCACCCCTCCACTTT. Translated, it gives CAVRGGTASNSPLHF.

The V gene is TRBV4-1, the J gene TRBJ1-4; 7 nucleotides align to TRBD1. Unmatched junction bases numbered 6, after V lost 5 bases and J lost 3 bases. Germline CDR1 and CDR2: MGHRA and YSYEKL. The CDR3 length is 15 residues. The CDR3 DNA reads as TGCGCCAGCAGCAATCACGGGACAGCTAATGAAAAACTGTTTTTT. Its protein is CASSNHGTANEKLFF.

J is TRBJ1-1 and V is TRBV12-3 or TRBV12-4; the D gene is possibly TRBD1 (5 bases). This CDR3 spans 15 amino acids. Trimming removed 3 bases at V and 7 bases at J, with 18 bases between. The CDR3 nucleotides are TGTGCCAGCAGTTTCCTCACCCTCGACAGCGGTGAAGCTTTCTTT. Its protein is CASSFLTLDSGEAFF.

The genes are TRBV20-1 and TRBJ1-5, with 7 bases identical to TRBD1. CDR3 size: 13 residues. Trimming at V came to 6 bases and at J to 2 bases, leaving 4 bases not matched to a gene. Germline V gene lookup returns CDR1 DFQATT and CDR2 SNEGSKA (reference sequence). Here the CDR3 reads CSANTGGNQPQHF. In DNA form, the CDR3 reads TGCAGTGCAAATACAGGGGGCAATCAGCCCCAGCATTTT.

The rearrangement uses TRBV7-9 and TRBJ2-5, with 9 positions matching TRBD1. The CDR3 sequence is 15 residues long. Germline V gene lookup returns CDR1 SEHNR and CDR2 FQNEAQ (reference sequence). V lost 5 bases and J lost 1; bases outside the gene matches: 5. The CDR3 DNA reads TGTGCCAGCAGCAAGGACAGGGGAATCCAAGAGACCCAGTACTTC. Encoded protein: CASSKDRGIQETQYF. The full variable domain, its missing parts supplied by reference TRBV7-9 and TRBJ2-5, is DTGVSQNPRHKITKRGQNVTFRCDPISEHNRLYWYRQTLGQGPEFLTYFQNEAQLEKSRLLSDRFSAERPKGSFSTLEIQRTEQGDSAMYLCASSKDRGIQETQYFGPGTRLLVL.

The J gene is TRBJ2-3, the V gene TRBV6-2 or TRBV6-3; D not resolved. Germline loops: CDR1 MNHEY, CDR2 SVGEGT. The length of the CDR3 is 13 residues. The V and J ends lost 7 bases and 8 bases respectively, with 16 bases between them. As DNA, the CDR3 is TGTGCCAGCAATTGGAGCAGCTCCGGTACGCAGTATTTT. Translating it yields CASNWSSSGTQYF.

V usage is TRBV20-1 and J usage is TRBJ2-5; 8 nucleotides agree with TRBD2. From germline, CDR1 is DFQATT and CDR2 SNEGSKA (reference sequence). Trimming removed 2 bases from V and 1 base from J; junction bases left unmatched: 9. CDR3 length: 16 amino acids. CDR3 protein: CSARLPGGALQETQYF. The CDR3 DNA is TGCAGTGCTAGACTGCCGGGGGGGGCCCTCCAAGAGACCCAGTACTTC.

V gene TRBV20-1 combines with J gene TRBJ1-1; D may be TRBD1 (5 bases). This CDR3 contains 15 residues. Trimming left V 0 bases short and J 2 bases short, with 13 bases between. Germline V gene sequence: CDR1 DFQATT, CDR2 SNEGSKA (reference sequence). CDR3 nucleotide sequence: TGCAGTGCTAGAGATCCTGGGGCCCGTAACACTGAAGCTTTCTTT. It yields the protein CSARDPGARNTEAFF.

The chain carries TRBV27 and TRBJ2-7, with 10 bases aligning to TRBD1. From germline, CDR1 is MNHEY and CDR2 SMNVEV (reference sequence). This CDR3 is 16 amino acids long. The ends lost 7 bases at V and 6 bases at J; junction bases unmatched: 15. The CDR3 is CASNPGQGIFKGEQYF. CDR3 nucleotide sequence: TGTGCCAGCAACCCGGGACAGGGGATCTTCAAGGGCGAGCAGTACTTC.

This chain connects TRBV25-1 to TRBJ2-1; D is unresolved. The tail of the sequence fits TRBJ2-7 better, so the J call may be wrong. The CDR3 has 15 residues. Germline V lookup: CDR1 MGHDK, CDR2 SYGVNS. CDR3 in DNA: TGTGCCAGCAGTGAATGGACCCAGATAAACAATGAGCAGTACTTC. Amino acids: CASSEWTQINNEQYF.

This rearrangement joins TRBV7-8 to TRBJ1-6; weak D call: TRBD1 (5 bases). Looked up from germline, CDR1 is SGHVS and CDR2 is FQNEAQ. Trimming took 2 bases from V and 0 from J, leaving 20 bases between them. The CDR3 consists of 20 residues. The CDR3, as DNA: TGTGCCAGCAGCTTAACCTGGAGGGGCCTTAGGGCCTCCTATAATTCACCCCTCCACTTT. It encodes CASSLTWRGLRASYNSPLHF.

This clonotype was seen a few times. This chain joins TRBV30 and TRBJ1-5, with D tentatively TRBD1 (5 bases). The CDR3 loop spans 14 amino acids. Germline V gene sequence: CDR1 GTSNPN, CDR2 SVGIG (reference sequence). V was trimmed by 1 base and J by 6 bases, leaving 13 bases between them. CDR3 in DNA: TGTGCCTGGAGTGAGGGACCGGCGGGTCAGCCCCAGCATTTT. It translates to CAWSEGPAGQPQHF.

The sample holds a few counts of this clonotype. The chain uses TRBV28 and TRBJ1-2; D unclear. The germline V and J ends were trimmed by 1 base and 0 bases, with 6 bases remaining between them. Germline CDR1 is MDHEN and CDR2 is SYDVKM. The CDR3 sequence is 14 residues long. CDR3 sequence reads: CASSLYQANYGYTF. As DNA, the CDR3 is TGTGCCAGCAGTTTATATCAAGCTAACTATGGCTACACCTTC.

The chain recombines TRBV29-1 with TRBJ2-1; D unresolved. In germline, CDR1 is SQVTM, CDR2 ANQGSEA. The CDR3 is 14 residues long. Trimming left V 7 bases short and J 3 bases short, with 16 bases between. CDR3 region: CSANQPAFYNEQFF. The CDR3 DNA reads TGCAGCGCCAACCAACCTGCCTTCTACAATGAGCAGTTCTTC.